These 9 T cell receptor beta chains came from one sample sequenced in a study of tumor-infiltrating lymphocytes in primary liver carcinoma. Both RNA and DNA were isolated together from about 21-30 mg of bulk tissue that had not been sorted. A primer in the constant region served to generate TCR beta cDNA from 450 to 600 ng of total RNA. Three nested multiplex PCR rounds of slightly modified ARM-PCR generated TCR beta libraries. TRBV1-TRBV30 forward primers paired with a C-beta reverse primer were used in the first two PCR rounds, which ran roughly 11 cycles each. TCRdb fed the multiplex PCR reads into MiXCR, producing one record per CDR3 protein. The table includes about 130,000 distinct CDR3 sequences, 64% detected once. Sequenced material: liver tumor tissue from sampling region 3. Subset meaning: tumor region T3, left-lateral pole. These TCRs come from a woman in her fifties or sixties with primary liver carcinoma and hepatitis B virus infection.

As to this clonotype: At one boundary the junction diverges from the germline segment, which might be a read error. Here the CDR3 reads CTSSKVVWGRDNEQFF. CDR3 nucleotides: TGTACCAGCAGTAAAGTTGTATGGGGGAGGGACAATGAGCAGTTCTTC. V gene TRBV12-3 or TRBV12-4 combines with J gene TRBJ2-1, with TRBD2 matching over 7 bases. The CDR3 covers 16 residues.

Of note for this clonotype: The junction departs from the called germline gene at one end, perhaps through a read error. This sequence joins TRBV11-2 and TRBJ2-1; 9 nucleotides match TRBD1. CDR3 length: 16 amino acids. CDR1 is SGHAT, CDR2 FQNNGV, per germline. DNA of the CDR3: TGTGTCAGCAGCTTAAGTATGGGGACAGGGTATAATGAGCAGTTCTTC. Protein sequence: CVSSLSMGTGYNEQFF.

J is TRBJ2-1 and V is TRBV6-5, with TRBD2 matching over 9 bases. Germline lookup yields CDR1 MNHEY and CDR2 SVGAGI. This CDR3 has 14 amino acids. The CDR3 DNA follows: TGTACCTGCAGTTCCGGCGGGAGGGTTAATGAGCAGTTCTTC. It encodes CTCSSGGRVNEQFF.

Only a few counts were recorded for this clonotype. Germline and junction disagree at one end, which may indicate a read error. The CDR3 loop reads CARSPGTPYNEQFF. DNA of the CDR3: TGCGCCCGCAGCCCCGGGACCCCCTACAATGAGCAGTTCTTC. The rearrangement joins TRBV5-1 to TRBJ2-1; D possibly uses TRBD1 or TRBD2 (5 bases each). The germline V gene has CDR1 SGHRS and CDR2 YFSETQ. This CDR3 region has 14 residues. Combining the CDR3 with reference TRBV5-1 and TRBJ2-1 gives the whole variable domain KAGVTQTPRYLIKTRGQQVTLSCSPISGHRSVSWYQQTPGQGLQFLFEYFSETQRNKGNFPGRFSGRQFSNSRSEMNVSTLELGDSALYLCARSPGTPYNEQFFGPGTRLTVL.

Remarks on this clonotype: Likely a read error: the CDR3 ends without its conserved phenylalanine or tryptophan. The chain links TRBV11-2 to TRBJ2-1; 10 bases agree with TRBD2. The CDR3 extends over 16 amino acids. V lost 4 bases and J lost 13; bases outside the gene matches: 16. Looked up from germline, CDR1 is SGHAT and CDR2 is FQNNGV. In DNA, the CDR3 is TGTGCCAGCAGCTCCCGGGCTAGCGGGGGCGGGGGGGAACAGTTCCTC. This encodes CASSSRASGGGGEQFL.

As concerns this clonotype: A junction end diverges from the germline sequence, so it may reflect a read error. This chain connects TRBV6-2 or TRBV6-3 to TRBJ1-1; D remains ambiguous. CDR1 is MNHEY and CDR2 is SVGEGT in the germline V gene. This CDR3 has 14 amino acids. This CDR3 is CTSNYQQKNTEAFF. As DNA, the CDR3 is TGTACCAGCAATTACCAACAGAAGAACACTGAAGCTTTCTTT.

The V gene is TRBV18, the J gene TRBJ1-1; 7 nucleotides align to TRBD1. This CDR3 is 14 amino acids long. Unmatched junction bases numbered 5, after V lost 3 bases and J lost 4 bases. The germline V gene has CDR1 KGHSH and CDR2 LQKENI. For the CDR3, the DNA is TGTGCCAGCTCACCCGCGGACAGGAGCACTGAAGCTTTCTTT. This encodes CASSPADRSTEAFF.

The count of this clonotype is one. One end of the junction does not line up with germline, which may come from a read error. This sequence joins TRBV29-1 and TRBJ1-2; the D is unclear. Germline lookup yields CDR1 SQVTM and CDR2 ANQGSEA. The CDR3 has 11 amino acids. The CDR3 bases are TGCAGCGCTGAAAGGGATAGGGGCTACACCTTC. It codes for CSAERDRGYTF.

The CDR3 here is CASRLDQGDTQYF. In DNA, the CDR3 is TGTGCCAGCAGATTGGATCAAGGAGATACGCAGTATTTT. V gene TRBV11-2 combines with J gene TRBJ2-3; D is undetermined. There are 13 residues in the CDR3. Germline CDR1 SGHAT, CDR2 FQNNGV. V lost 6 bases and J 5 bases, leaving 12 bases between the germline ends.